What follows describes a single T cell receptor beta chain. The sample is drawn from a study of blood T cell repertoires in COVID-19. Seattle's cohort entered during active infection and was followed longitudinally. Per the authors' pipeline: Reference gene primer amplification yielded estimated nucleated cell counts. Profiling relied on immunoSEQ multiplex PCR, and the TCRdb table lists in-frame clones only, not all of them. V and J calls and clone size are copied from that table; D and trimming were computed from the DNA. The sample has a few hundred thousand clones, 70% to 90% seen once. Germline V gene sequence: CDR1 MNHEY, CDR2 SVGAGI. The CDR3 contains 16 residues. The V end was cut by 4 bases, the J end by 7 bases, with 20 bases between.

What was sequenced was peripheral blood. The gene calls are TRBV6-5 and TRBJ1-3; D unclear. This clonotype originated in a man younger than 30 with COVID-19, enrolled during active disease. CDR3 amino acids: CASSSLGETPRNTIYF. CDR3 nucleotides: TGTGCCAGCAGTTCCCTCGGGGAGACCCCACGCAACACCATATATTTT.